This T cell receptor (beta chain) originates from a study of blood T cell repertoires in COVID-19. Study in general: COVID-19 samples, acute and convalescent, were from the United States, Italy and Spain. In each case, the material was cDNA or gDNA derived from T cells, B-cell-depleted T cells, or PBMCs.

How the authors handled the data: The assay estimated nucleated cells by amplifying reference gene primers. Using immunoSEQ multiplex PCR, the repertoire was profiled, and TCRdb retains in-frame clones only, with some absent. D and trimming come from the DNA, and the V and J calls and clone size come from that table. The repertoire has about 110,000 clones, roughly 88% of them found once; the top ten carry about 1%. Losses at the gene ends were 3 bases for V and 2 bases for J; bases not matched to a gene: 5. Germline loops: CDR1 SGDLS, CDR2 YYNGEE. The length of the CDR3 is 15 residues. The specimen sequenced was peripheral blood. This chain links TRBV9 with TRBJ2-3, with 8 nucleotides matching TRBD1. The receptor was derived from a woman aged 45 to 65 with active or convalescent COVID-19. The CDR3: CASSGQGWDTDTQYF. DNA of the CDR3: TGTGCCAGCAGCGGACAGGGGTGGGACACAGATACGCAGTATTTT.